The next 9 T cell receptor beta chains were all read from a single sample in a study of shared T cell receptors in the human thymus. Sequenced by immunoSEQ multiplex PCR; TCRdb stores in-frame clones only, minus some. The sample carries around 730,000 clones, approximately 85% recorded once. Another study also made use of these data, one on human thymus T cells.

The sample consisted of thymocytes. Source of these receptors: a girl under three years old with a congenital heart defect.

Only a few counts were recorded for this clone. The gene calls are TRBV2 and TRBJ2-1; TRBD2 matches at 7 bases. Germline V CDR1 and CDR2: SNHLY, FYNNEI. The CDR3 runs to 17 residues. After removal of 0 bases from V and 2 bases from J, the junction contained 7 bases not matched to a gene. CDR3 DNA: TGTGCCAGCAGTGAAGCGCTTCAGGGAGGGCCCTACAATGAGCAGTTCTTC. Translated: CASSEALQGGPYNEQFF.

The chain links TRBV6-5 to TRBJ2-7; TRBD2 might be the D (5 bases). V was cut by 2 bases and J by 2 bases, with 13 bases left in between. CDR3 length equals 15 residues. Germline V lookup: CDR1 MNHEY, CDR2 SVGAGI. Here the CDR3 DNA reads TGTGCCAGCAGTTACGATGCGCGAGGGACCTACGAGCAGTACTTC. Translation gives CASSYDARGTYEQYF.

The chain combines TRBV5-1 with TRBJ2-5; 7 nucleotides line up with TRBD2. The germline V gene encodes CDR1 SGHRS and CDR2 YFSETQ. This CDR3 region has 15 residues. V gave up 4 bases and J gave up 2 bases; unmatched junction bases: 8. The CDR3 nucleotides are TGCGCCAGCAGCGCTGGGACGGGAGGACAAGAGACCCAGTACTTC. Protein sequence: CASSAGTGGQETQYF.

V usage is TRBV27 and J usage is TRBJ2-1; D gene ambiguous. In germline, CDR1 is MNHEY, CDR2 SMNVEV (reference sequence). The CDR3 consists of 14 residues. Trimming took 5 bases from V and 5 from J, leaving 13 bases between them. The CDR3 DNA is TGTGCCAGCAGTATCAATCCCAGTGACAATGAGCAGTTCTTC. Translating it yields CASSINPSDNEQFF.

In DNA form, the CDR3 reads TGTGCCAGCAGTTACTCGGGACAGGGGAACTATGGCTACACCTTC. Translated, it gives CASSYSGQGNYGYTF. This chain joins TRBV6-6 and TRBJ1-2, with 10 bases that match TRBD1. This CDR3 contains 15 residues. The V and J ends lost 0 bases and 2 bases, in that order; junction bases with no gene match: 0. Germline V lookup: CDR1 MNHNY, CDR2 SVGAGI (reference sequence).

The chain carries TRBV6-1 and TRBJ1-4; 7 bases align to TRBD1. The germline gives CDR1 MNHNS, CDR2 SASEGT. The CDR3 extends over 13 amino acids. Trimming cost V 6 bases and J 7 bases; bases outside gene matches: 5. The CDR3 protein is CASRRPGGEKLFF. CDR3 bases: TGTGCCAGCAGACGGCCAGGGGGTGAAAAACTGTTTTTT.

The J gene is TRBJ2-3, the V gene TRBV5-4, with 8 positions matching TRBD1. There are 17 residues in the CDR3. CDR1 and CDR2 from the germline V gene are SGHNT and YYREEE (reference sequence). The junction had 9 bases not matched to a gene; V was cut back by 3 bases and J by 0 bases. The CDR3 loop is CASSYLHRDRSTDTQYF. The CDR3 DNA sequence: TGTGCCAGCAGCTATTTACACCGGGACAGGAGCACAGATACGCAGTATTTT.

V and J are TRBV13 and TRBJ1-2; D might be TRBD1 (6 bases). Germline assignment: CDR1 PRHDT and CDR2 FYEKMQ (reference sequence). CDR3 length: 16 amino acids. With 0 bases removed from V and 8 bases from J, the gap between germline ends came to 19 bases. The CDR3 reads CASSLGQGSGVGGYTF. CDR3 DNA sequence: TGTGCCAGCAGCTTAGGCCAGGGCTCAGGGGTGGGCGGCTACACCTTC.

The genes are TRBV29-1 and TRBJ1-1; TRBD1 matches 9 bases. The CDR3 is made up of 13 amino acids. Germline V gene sequence: CDR1 SQVTM, CDR2 ANQGSEA. V was clipped by 7 bases and J by 8 bases; unmatched bases: 11. The CDR3 DNA reads TGCAGCGGGGGGACAGGGTCCCCGGAAGAAGCTTTCTTT. Protein product: CSGGTGSPEEAFF.